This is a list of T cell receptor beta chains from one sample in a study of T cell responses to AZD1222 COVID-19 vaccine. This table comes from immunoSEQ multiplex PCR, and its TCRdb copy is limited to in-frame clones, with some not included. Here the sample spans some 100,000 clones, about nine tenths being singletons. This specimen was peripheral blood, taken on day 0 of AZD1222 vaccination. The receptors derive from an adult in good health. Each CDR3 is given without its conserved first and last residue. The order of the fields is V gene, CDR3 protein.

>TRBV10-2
ASREPGQAYGYT
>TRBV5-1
ASSLVGVGTGAMDTQY
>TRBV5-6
ASSTGHNYGYT
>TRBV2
ASSDEGGLGNIQY
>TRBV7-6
ASSPRWDGETQY
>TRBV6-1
ASSEAHGRPQH
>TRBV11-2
ASSSEGLSPLH
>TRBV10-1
ASSFRADRNYNEQF
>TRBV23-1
ASTRAGGNTGELF
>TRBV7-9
ATSRDRDIGYT
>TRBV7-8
ASSVQGAEGSPLH
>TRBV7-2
ASSPNGVLGETQY
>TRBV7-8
ASSHRRVPRGGYT
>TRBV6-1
ASSEGTGGTNQPQH
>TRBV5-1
ASSNTGGRGTEAF
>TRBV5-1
ASSLGQGLGSPLH
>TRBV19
ASSIGGTNQETQY
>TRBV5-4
ASSLRTSGGATDTQY
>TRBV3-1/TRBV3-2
ASSQGDEQY
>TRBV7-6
ASSLTGMPNYGYT
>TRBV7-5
VRSLVLGGYT
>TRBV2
ASGWDKRTEAF
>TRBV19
ASTGTGGRRDTQY
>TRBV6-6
ASLTGRSTEAF
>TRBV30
AWNGGTEAF
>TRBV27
ASSSMTHQPQH
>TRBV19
ASRNRDDTEAF
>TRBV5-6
ASSLDGGGAF
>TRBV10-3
AISGPPGSEAF
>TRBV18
ASSPPGEGGAGQY
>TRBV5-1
ASSLVVGNTEAF
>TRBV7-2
ASSLGGNGGQY
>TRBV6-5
ASSLGQYQPQH
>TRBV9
ASSVRAERLLAPLH
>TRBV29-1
SEAGQGASGYT
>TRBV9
ASSVAGEGDTEAF
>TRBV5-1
ASSPGHRSYEQY
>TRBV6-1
ASSEAPRGAGNTIY
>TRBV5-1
ASSLSGLAFYEQY
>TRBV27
ASSWSGGDYGYT
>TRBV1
TSSQGVGLLRSF
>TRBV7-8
ASSLAGGSVQY
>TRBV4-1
ASRTRPPTGELF
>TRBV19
ASRQQGMNTEAF
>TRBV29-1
SVDRPGTVSTDTQY
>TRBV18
ASSRSTGPNEKLF
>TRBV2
ASSEAWGGGYGYT
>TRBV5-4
ASSLEVASDYNEQF
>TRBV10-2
ASSDSRRADTQY
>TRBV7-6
ASSSGTTKTGELF
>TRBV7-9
ASSTTTGLEQY
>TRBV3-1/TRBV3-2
ASREAGGDTQY
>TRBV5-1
ASSPSGAWDEQF